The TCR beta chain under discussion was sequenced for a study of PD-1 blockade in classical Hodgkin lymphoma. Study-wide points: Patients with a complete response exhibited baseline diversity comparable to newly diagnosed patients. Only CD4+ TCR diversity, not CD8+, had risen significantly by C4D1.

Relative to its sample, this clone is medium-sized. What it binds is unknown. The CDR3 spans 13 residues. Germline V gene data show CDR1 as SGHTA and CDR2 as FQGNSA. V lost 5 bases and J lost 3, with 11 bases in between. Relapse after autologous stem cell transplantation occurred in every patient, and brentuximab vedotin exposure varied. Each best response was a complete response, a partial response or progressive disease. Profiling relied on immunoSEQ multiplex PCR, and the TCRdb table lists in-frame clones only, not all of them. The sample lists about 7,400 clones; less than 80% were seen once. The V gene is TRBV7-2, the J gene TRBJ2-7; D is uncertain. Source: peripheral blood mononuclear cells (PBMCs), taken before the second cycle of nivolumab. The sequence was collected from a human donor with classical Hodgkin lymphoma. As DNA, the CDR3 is TGTGCCAGCAGCCCGCAGGTGGGCTACGAGCAGTACTTC. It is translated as CASSPQVGYEQYF.